The source of this T cell receptor beta chain is a study of blood T cells in healthy people across ages. Overall study findings and caveats: Observed TCR beta diversity showed a strong correlation with the percentage of naive T cells as measured by flow cytometry. Any changes in expanded clonotypes were possibly confounded, as donor CMV status remained unknown.

The individuals who served as donors were healthy Caucasians living in Russia, aged about 6 to 95. A second about 7 to 12 cycle PCR used barcoded and J-beta primers. Unique molecular identifiers of 12 random nucleotides labeled each cDNA. TCRdb re-derived calls from the 5' RACE reads in MiXCR, one entry per CDR3 protein. Of some 730,000 distinct CDR3 sequences listed, about 24% were seen once; the top ten hold approximately 20%. The V gene lost 4 bases and the J gene lost 6 bases, with 12 bases spanning the gap. Germline CDR1 LGHDT, CDR2 YNNKEL (reference sequence). The CDR3 covers 13 residues. The table lists this clonotype with a few counts. Its antigen is currently unknown.

The chain recombines TRBV3-1 with TRBJ1-1; D uncertain. The specimen was blood. This TCR came from a man aged 65-85 years in good health. CDR3 in DNA: TGTGCCAGCAGCCGTCGGGTCTTAGCTGAAGCTTTCTTT. Translation: CASSRRVLAEAFF.